These 20 T cell receptor beta chains originate from one sample sequenced in a study of shared clonotypes between healthy human individuals. Sequencing was performed with immunoSEQ multiplex PCR; in TCRdb, only in-frame clones are kept and a portion is missing. The sample yields roughly 500,000 clones, 60% to 85% seen once. The sample consisted of PBMCs. These TCRs come from a woman aged 40 to 49 in good health. Some clones in this sample may be carry-over from other donors' samples.

The CDR3 bases are TGCGCCAGCAGCAGGGCCCCCAGGGCAGGGTCGGACTATGGCTACACCTTC. It encodes CASSRAPRAGSDYGYTF. The chain is built from TRBV5-1 and TRBJ1-2, with TRBD1 as a possible D gene (5 bases). Looked up from germline, CDR1 is SGHRS and CDR2 is YFSETQ. The germline V and J ends were trimmed by 4 bases and 3 bases, with 22 bases remaining between them. There are 17 residues in the CDR3.

The chain is built from TRBV11-2 and TRBJ2-5, with 9 nucleotides matching TRBD1. This CDR3 has 14 residues. From germline, CDR1 is SGHAT and CDR2 FQNNGV. The J segment lost 5 bases and the V segment lost 5 bases, leaving 6 bases of the junction unmatched. In DNA, the CDR3 is TGTGCCAGCAGCCGGGACAGGGTACTGGAGACCCAGTACTTC. Protein product: CASSRDRVLETQYF.

This clone was counted a single time. This chain joins TRBV6-1 and TRBJ1-4; no clear D gene. The length of the CDR3 is 12 residues. V dropped 2 bases and J dropped 8 bases, with 6 bases sitting between them. CDR1 and CDR2 (germline): MNHNS, SASEGT. The CDR3 DNA sequence: TGTGCCAGCAGTGAACCCGTGGAAAAACTGTTTTTT. As protein: CASSEPVEKLFF.

V is TRBV7-8 and J is TRBJ1-1, with a weak D call TRBD1 (5 bases). The CDR3 sequence is 15 residues long. Between the trimmed V and J ends, which lost 2 bases and 4 bases, there was a span of 14 bases. Germline loops: CDR1 SGHVS, CDR2 FQNEAQ. CDR3 residues: CASSLPWDVGTEAFF. The DNA for the CDR3 is TGTGCCAGCAGCTTACCCTGGGACGTGGGCACTGAAGCTTTCTTT.

This clone has just one count. This chain connects TRBV19 to TRBJ2-5; D is possibly TRBD1 or TRBD2 (5 bases each). This CDR3 has 13 amino acids. Germline lookup yields CDR1 LNHDA and CDR2 SQIVND (reference sequence). V was pared by 3 bases and J by 7 bases, with 12 bases between. In nucleotides, the CDR3 is TGTGCCAGTAGTATCTCTGGGACCGGGACCCAGTACTTC. It yields the protein CASSISGTGTQYF.

V gene TRBV6-5 combines with J gene TRBJ2-5; the D is unclear. Trimming removed 0 bases from V and 2 bases from J, with 10 bases in between. CDR3 length equals 15 residues. Germline V gene sequence: CDR1 MNHEY, CDR2 SVGAGI. CDR3 amino acids: CASSYSWQRQETQYF. CDR3 coding DNA: TGTGCCAGCAGTTACTCGTGGCAGCGACAAGAGACCCAGTACTTC.

CDR3 loop: CASSLRSVPGVAGPETQYF. The CDR3 bases are TGTGCCAGCAGTTTAAGGTCTGTCCCGGGGGTAGCTGGACCGGAGACCCAGTACTTC. V and J are TRBV27 and TRBJ2-5; maybe TRBD2 (6 bases). Trimming removed 2 bases from V and 5 bases from J, with 27 bases in between. Germline CDR1 is MNHEY and CDR2 is SMNVEV (reference sequence). The CDR3 is made up of 19 amino acids.

This chain links TRBV11-2 with TRBJ2-2; D perhaps matches TRBD2 (6 bases). Trimming cost V 6 bases and J 6 bases, with 14 bases left between them. Germline values: CDR1 SGHAT, CDR2 FQNNGV. The CDR3 loop spans 14 amino acids. CDR3 sequence (DNA): TGTGCCAGCAGTAAGGGTCCGGGAGCCGGGGAGCTGTTTTTT. Protein product: CASSKGPGAGELFF.

This clone was detected only once. The chain combines TRBV5-1 with TRBJ2-4; 9 nucleotides align to TRBD1. The junction had 5 bases not matched to a gene; V was cut back by 0 bases and J by 7 bases. CDR3 length: 15 amino acids. In germline, CDR1 is SGHRS, CDR2 YFSETQ. CDR3 residues: CASSLGTGGSNIQYF. The CDR3 coding sequence is TGCGCCAGCAGCTTGGGCACAGGGGGCAGCAACATTCAGTACTTC.

The rearrangement links TRBV5-1 to TRBJ2-7; TRBD1 matches 10 bases. The CDR3 sequence is 16 residues long. J lost 4 bases, V lost 0 bases, and 7 bases had no gene match. Germline CDR1 reads SGHRS; CDR2 reads YFSETQ. The CDR3 DNA follows: TGCGCCAGCAGCTTGGGGGCGACAGGGGGCGGGTACGAGCAGTACTTC. This gives the protein CASSLGATGGGYEQYF. Looking up the rest from reference TRBV5-1 and TRBJ2-7 gives the full variable domain: KAGVTQTPRYLIKTRGQQVTLSCSPISGHRSVSWYQQTPGQGLQFLFEYFSETQRNKGNFPGRFSGRQFSNSRSEMNVSTLELGDSALYLCASSLGATGGGYEQYFGPGTRLTVT.

V usage is TRBV6-6 and J usage is TRBJ2-3, with D possibly being TRBD1 (6 bases). From germline, CDR1 is MNHNY and CDR2 SVGAGI (reference sequence). V shed 4 bases and J shed 4 bases, with 12 bases lying between them. The CDR3 contains 14 residues. CDR3 amino acids: CASSFKGVSDTQYF. Written as DNA, the CDR3 is TGTGCCAGCAGTTTTAAGGGGGTTTCAGATACGCAGTATTTT.

V is TRBV13 and J is TRBJ2-1; 9 bases fit TRBD2. Germline trimming cut 5 bases from V and 15 bases from J; bases unmatched to any gene: 11. The CDR3 runs 13 residues. Per germline, CDR1 PRHDT and CDR2 FYEKMQ (reference sequence). CDR3 bases: TGTGCCAGCAGCAGGGGTAGCGGGAGTTCTCTGTTCTTC. This sequence encodes CASSRGSGSSLFF.

The table lists this clone with a count of one. The V and J genes are TRBV7-9 and TRBJ2-5; the D call may be TRBD1 or TRBD2 (5 bases each). Germline CDR1 and CDR2: SEHNR and FQNEAQ (reference sequence). CDR3 length: 13 residues. Trimming cost V 2 bases and J 5 bases, with 9 bases left between them. CDR3: CASSLSEGETQYF. As DNA, the CDR3 is TGTGCCAGCAGCTTATCAGAGGGGGAGACCCAGTACTTC.

Remarks on this clone: It is likely a read error: a sequence one base away is far more abundant. This CDR3 is also generated by other DNA sequences in the sample. V and J are TRBV7-3 and TRBJ2-7; a possible D gene is TRBD2 (6 bases). The CDR3 totals 16 residues. In germline, CDR1 is SGHTA, CDR2 FQGTGA. The V and J ends lost 1 base and 5 bases respectively, with 18 bases between them. DNA of the CDR3: TGTGCCAGCAGCTTAAGGCAGACTAGTGGGAAGGACGAGCAGTACTTC. Translation: CASSLRQTSGKDEQYF.

This CDR3 is CASSLERGNTEAFF. CDR3 DNA sequence: TGCGCCAGCAGCTTGGAAAGGGGAAACACTGAAGCTTTCTTT. The chain uses TRBV5-1 and TRBJ1-1; tentative D call: TRBD1 (5 bases). CDR1 and CDR2 (germline): SGHRS, YFSETQ. Trimming took off 0 bases at V and 2 bases at J, with 8 bases between the two ends. CDR3 length equals 14 residues.

This clone has a single count. CDR3 sequence reads: CASSRTGFLQTGELFF. The CDR3 bases are TGTGCCAGCAGCAGGACAGGGTTCCTTCAGACCGGGGAGCTGTTTTTT. The J gene is TRBJ2-2, the V gene TRBV5-8, with 8 bases aligning to TRBD1. CDR3 size: 16 residues. The junction had 10 bases not matched to a gene; V was cut back by 4 bases and J by 5 bases. The germline V gene has CDR1 SGHTS and CDR2 YDEGEE.

V and J are TRBV7-8 and TRBJ1-3; TRBD1 is a possible D gene (5 bases). The CDR3 runs 17 residues. Trimming took off 6 bases at V and 1 base at J, with 19 bases between the two ends. Per germline, CDR1 SGHVS and CDR2 FQNEAQ. The CDR3 reads CASSVVLGAGSGNTIYF. In DNA form, the CDR3 reads TGTGCCAGCAGTGTAGTTCTCGGGGCAGGGTCTGGAAACACCATATATTTT.

The chain links TRBV6-5 to TRBJ2-7, with D uncertain. The germline V and J ends were trimmed by 2 bases and 2 bases, with 10 bases remaining between them. This CDR3 has 14 residues. Germline V gene sequence: CDR1 MNHEY, CDR2 SVGAGI. The CDR3 DNA follows: TGTGCCAGCAGTTACGGGAACGAGCCCTACGAGCAGTACTTC. Its protein is CASSYGNEPYEQYF.

The chain combines TRBV11-2 with TRBJ2-7; a weak D match, TRBD1 (6 bases). CDR3 length: 14 residues. Trimming cost V 5 bases and J 3 bases, with 14 bases left between them. CDR1 is SGHAT and CDR2 is FQNNGV in the germline V gene. CDR3 sequence: CASSPRDTNYEQYF. Written as DNA, the CDR3 is TGTGCCAGCAGCCCACGGGACACAAACTACGAGCAGTACTTC.

Only one count was recorded for this clone. V gene TRBV5-1 combines with J gene TRBJ2-2, with 9 nucleotides matching TRBD2. The germline CDR1 and CDR2 sequences are SGHRS and YFSETQ. The CDR3 has 17 amino acids. V gave up 6 bases and J gave up 0 bases; unmatched junction bases: 9. CDR3 region: CASTTVAGEPNTGELFF. CDR3 sequence (DNA): TGCGCCAGCACCACCGTAGCGGGAGAACCGAACACCGGGGAGCTGTTTTTT.